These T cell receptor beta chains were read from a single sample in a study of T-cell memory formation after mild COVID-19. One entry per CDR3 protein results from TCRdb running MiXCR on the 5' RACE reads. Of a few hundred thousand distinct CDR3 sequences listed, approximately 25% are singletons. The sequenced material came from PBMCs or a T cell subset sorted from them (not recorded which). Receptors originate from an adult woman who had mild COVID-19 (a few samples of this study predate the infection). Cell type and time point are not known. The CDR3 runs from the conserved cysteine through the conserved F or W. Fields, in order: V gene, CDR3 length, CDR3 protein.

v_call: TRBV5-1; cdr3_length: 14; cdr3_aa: CASSFERLNTEAFF
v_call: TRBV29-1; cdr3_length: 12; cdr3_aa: CSVEDRGREQFF
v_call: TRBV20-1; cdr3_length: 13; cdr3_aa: CSATPGQGYGYTF
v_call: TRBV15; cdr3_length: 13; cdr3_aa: CATSRRGGGEQYF
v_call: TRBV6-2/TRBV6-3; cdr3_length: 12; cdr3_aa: CASTDSKNIQYF
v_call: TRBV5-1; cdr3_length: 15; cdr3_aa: CASSLRGQVHTEAFF
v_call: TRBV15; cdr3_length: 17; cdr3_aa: CATSRELAGSSYNEQFF
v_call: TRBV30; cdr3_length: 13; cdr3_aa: CAWSVLAGNEQFF
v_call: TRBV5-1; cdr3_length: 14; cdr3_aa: CASSMGQGGTEAFF
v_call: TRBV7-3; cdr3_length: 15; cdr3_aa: CASSPLQLLNTEAFF
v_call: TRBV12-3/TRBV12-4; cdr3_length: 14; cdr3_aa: CASSSRDRGYEQYF
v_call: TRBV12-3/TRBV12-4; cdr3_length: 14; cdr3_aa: CASSFSGQDNEQFF
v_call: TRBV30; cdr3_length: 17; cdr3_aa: CAWRFPAGQIFKETQYF
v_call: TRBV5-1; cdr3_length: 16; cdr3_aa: CASSFWGGGAYNEQFF
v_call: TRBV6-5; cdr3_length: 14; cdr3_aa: CASRISSYNSPLHF
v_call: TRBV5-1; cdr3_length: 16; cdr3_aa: CASSSTTQGVTDTQYF
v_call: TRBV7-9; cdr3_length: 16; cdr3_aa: CASSHGTSGRHDEQFF
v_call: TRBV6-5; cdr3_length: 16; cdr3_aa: CASRRGLGLANNEQFF
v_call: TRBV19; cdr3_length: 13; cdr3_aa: CASGERTTTEAFF
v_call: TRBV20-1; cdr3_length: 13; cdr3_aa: CSAISREDNEQFF
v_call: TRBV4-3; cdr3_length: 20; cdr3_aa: CASSQDPWASGSKDTGELFF
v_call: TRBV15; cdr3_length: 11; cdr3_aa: CATSSLETQYF
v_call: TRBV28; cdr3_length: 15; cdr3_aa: CASTLGLQGSQPQHF
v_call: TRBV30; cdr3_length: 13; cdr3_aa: CAWSEGTRGTIYF
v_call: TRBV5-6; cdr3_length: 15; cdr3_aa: CASSIGHSNTGELFF
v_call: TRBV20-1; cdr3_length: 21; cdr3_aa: CSAIGSSRGSGGVSSYNEQFF
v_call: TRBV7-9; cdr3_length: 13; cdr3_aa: CASLGQMNTEAFF
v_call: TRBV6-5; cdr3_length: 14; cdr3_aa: CASSYQGSNEKLFF
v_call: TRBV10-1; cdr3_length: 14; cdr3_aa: CASTEGTQGEKLFF
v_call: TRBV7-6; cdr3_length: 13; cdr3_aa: CASSEGLEYEQYF
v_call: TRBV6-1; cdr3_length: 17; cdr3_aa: CASSEAEGWRSNQPQHF
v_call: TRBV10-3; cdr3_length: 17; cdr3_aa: CAISGYSAGQGSYEQYF
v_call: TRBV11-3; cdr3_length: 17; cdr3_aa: CASSLDYGLDSRGELFF
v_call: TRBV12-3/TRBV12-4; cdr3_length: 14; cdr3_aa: CASRLGGSPYEQYF
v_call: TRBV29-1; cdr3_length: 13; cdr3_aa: CSGGTPGRDTQYF
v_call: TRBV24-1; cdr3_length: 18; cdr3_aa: CATSDGGSGRTRTDTQYF
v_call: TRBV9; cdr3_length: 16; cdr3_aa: CASSARLSLNTDTQYF
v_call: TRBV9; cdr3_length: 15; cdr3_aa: CASSDGQGAHDEQFF
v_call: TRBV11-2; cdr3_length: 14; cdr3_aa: CASSLIGGDYEQYF
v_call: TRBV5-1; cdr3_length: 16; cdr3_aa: CASSLRTGNRPDTQYF
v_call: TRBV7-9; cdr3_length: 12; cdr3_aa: CASALGGNTIYF
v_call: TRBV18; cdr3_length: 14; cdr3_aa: CASSPTTLQETQYF
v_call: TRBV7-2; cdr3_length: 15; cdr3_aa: CASSPSVWTADEQFF
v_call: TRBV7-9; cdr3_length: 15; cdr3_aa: CASSLFDRGGEKLFF
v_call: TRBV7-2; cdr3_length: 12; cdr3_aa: CASSWTGGAQHF
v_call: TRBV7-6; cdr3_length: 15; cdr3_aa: CASSPRRGPDQPQHF
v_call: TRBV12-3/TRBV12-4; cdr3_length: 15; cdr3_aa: CASSPGGGVGQPQHF
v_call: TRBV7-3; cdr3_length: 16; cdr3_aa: CASSAAGGPNPNEQFF